What follows are 10 T cell receptor beta chains derived from one specimen sequenced in a study of blood T cell repertoires in COVID-19. Libraries were prepared by immunoSEQ multiplex PCR; TCRdb keeps only in-frame clonotypes and omits some of them. Altogether 200,000 or so clones are present, approximately 87% being singletons, with the ten largest covering 2% to 2.5%. Sequences were obtained from peripheral blood. Receptor source: a woman aged 45-59 years with acute or convalescent COVID-19.

This clone came up a few times. V gene TRBV11-2 combines with J gene TRBJ1-2; a possible D gene is TRBD1 (5 bases). CDR3 length: 13 residues. Germline CDR1 reads SGHAT; CDR2 reads FQNNGV. V lost 3 bases and J lost 1, with 6 bases in between. CDR3 coding DNA: TGTGCCAGCAGCTTTGACAGTAACTATGGCTACACCTTC. Amino acids: CASSFDSNYGYTF.

The CDR3 sequence is CASSQDLAGEQYF. The CDR3 DNA sequence: TGTGCCAGCAGCCAAGATCTAGCGGGCGAGCAGTACTTC. The chain combines TRBV3-1 (or the pseudogene TRBV3-2) with TRBJ2-7, with 8 bases that match TRBD2. CDR1 and CDR2 from the germline V gene are LGHDT and YNNKEL (reference sequence). The CDR3 is 13 amino acids. V shed 0 bases and J 6 bases; nucleotides not matched to a gene: 1.

The table lists this clone with a few counts. This sequence joins TRBV30 and TRBJ2-1; 10 bases align to TRBD2. The V gene's germline CDR1 is GTSNPN and CDR2 SVGIG (reference sequence). This CDR3 spans 14 amino acids. V lost 2 bases to trimming and J lost 6 bases; unmatched junction nucleotides: 4. CDR3 in amino acids: CAWSILAGVNEQFF. Here the CDR3 DNA reads TGTGCCTGGAGTATCCTAGCGGGAGTCAATGAGCAGTTCTTC. The full variable domain, completed using reference TRBV30 and TRBJ2-1, is SQTIHQWPATLVQPVGSPLSLECTVEGTSNPNLYWYRQAAGRGLQLLFYSVGIGQISSEVPQNLSASRPQDRQFILSSKKLLLSDSGFYLCAWSILAGVNEQFFGPGTRLTVL.

This chain connects TRBV5-1 to TRBJ1-6; D is perhaps TRBD1 (6 bases). The germline V gene encodes CDR1 SGHRS and CDR2 YFSETQ. V was trimmed by 3 bases and J by 10 bases, leaving 14 bases between them. The CDR3 runs to 14 residues. In DNA form, the CDR3 reads TGCGCCAGCAGCTCAGACGTACAGGGATCACCCCTCCACTTT. As protein: CASSSDVQGSPLHF.

The V and J genes are TRBV6-6 and TRBJ2-1; weak D call: TRBD2 (6 bases). From germline, CDR1 is MNHNY and CDR2 SVGAGI (reference sequence). Trimming left V 6 bases short and J 9 bases short, with 12 bases between. The CDR3 has 12 residues. CDR3 sequence reads: CASSWDLPEQFF. The CDR3 DNA is TGTGCCAGCAGCTGGGACTTGCCTGAGCAGTTCTTC.

This chain uses TRBV24-1 with TRBJ2-6, with D maybe TRBD1 (7 bases). V shed 4 bases and J shed 4 bases, with 19 bases lying between them. The CDR3 runs to 18 residues. Per germline, CDR1 KGHDR and CDR2 SFDVKD. The CDR3 region is CATSDPSEGAAGANVLTF. The CDR3 bases are TGTGCCACCAGTGACCCCTCGGAGGGGGCGGCGGGGGCCAACGTCCTGACTTTC.

The chain links TRBV6-6 to TRBJ1-4, with 7 bases fitting TRBD1. V lost 6 bases to trimming and J lost 5 bases; unmatched junction nucleotides: 9. This CDR3 is 15 amino acids long. Germline loops: CDR1 MNHNY, CDR2 SVGAGI (reference sequence). For the CDR3, the DNA is TGTGCCAGCAGAGCCCCCGGGACAGAGAATGAAAAACTGTTTTTT. Translated: CASRAPGTENEKLFF.

This clone appeared a single time. The junction shows a germline mismatch at one end, possibly a read error. The sample has other DNA sequences that encode this CDR3 too. The V and J genes are TRBV3-1 (or the pseudogene TRBV3-2) and TRBJ1-1; 9 nucleotides line up with TRBD1. The germline gives CDR1 LGHDT, CDR2 YNNKEL (reference sequence). The length of the CDR3 is 17 residues. CDR3 residues: CASSQRTGAGGSTEAFF. In nucleotides, the CDR3 is TGTGCCAGCAGCCAACGGACAGGGGCTGGGGGGAGCACTGAAGCTTTTTTT.

V gene TRBV9 combines with J gene TRBJ2-5; the match to TRBD2 covers 11 bases. CDR3 length: 14 amino acids. Trimming took 6 bases from V and 4 from J; bases not matched to a gene: 5. In germline, CDR1 is SGDLS, CDR2 YYNGEE. In nucleotides, the CDR3 is TGTGCCAGCACCGTCGGACTAGCGGGAGAGACCCAGTACTTC. Translation: CASTVGLAGETQYF.

The V gene is TRBV6-5, the J gene TRBJ1-3; weak D call: TRBD1 (5 bases). CDR1 and CDR2 from the germline V gene are MNHEY and SVGAGI. CDR3 length: 14 residues. Trimming removed 5 bases at V and 0 bases at J, with 8 bases between. The CDR3 nucleotides are TGTGCCAGCAGTCGACAGAGCTCTGGAAACACCATATATTTT. This sequence encodes CASSRQSSGNTIYF.